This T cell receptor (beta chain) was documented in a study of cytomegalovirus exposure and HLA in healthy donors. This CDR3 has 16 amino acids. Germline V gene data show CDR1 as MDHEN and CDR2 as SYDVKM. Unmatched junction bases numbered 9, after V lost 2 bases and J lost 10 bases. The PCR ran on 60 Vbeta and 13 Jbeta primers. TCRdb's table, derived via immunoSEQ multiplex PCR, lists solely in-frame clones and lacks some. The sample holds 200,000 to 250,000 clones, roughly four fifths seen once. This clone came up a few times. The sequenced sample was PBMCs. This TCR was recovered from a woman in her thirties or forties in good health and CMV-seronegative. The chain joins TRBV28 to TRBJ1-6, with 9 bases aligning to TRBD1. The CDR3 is CASSLRYRGLRSPLHF. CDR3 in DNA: TGTGCCAGCAGTTTACGATACAGGGGGCTAAGGTCACCCCTCCACTTT.